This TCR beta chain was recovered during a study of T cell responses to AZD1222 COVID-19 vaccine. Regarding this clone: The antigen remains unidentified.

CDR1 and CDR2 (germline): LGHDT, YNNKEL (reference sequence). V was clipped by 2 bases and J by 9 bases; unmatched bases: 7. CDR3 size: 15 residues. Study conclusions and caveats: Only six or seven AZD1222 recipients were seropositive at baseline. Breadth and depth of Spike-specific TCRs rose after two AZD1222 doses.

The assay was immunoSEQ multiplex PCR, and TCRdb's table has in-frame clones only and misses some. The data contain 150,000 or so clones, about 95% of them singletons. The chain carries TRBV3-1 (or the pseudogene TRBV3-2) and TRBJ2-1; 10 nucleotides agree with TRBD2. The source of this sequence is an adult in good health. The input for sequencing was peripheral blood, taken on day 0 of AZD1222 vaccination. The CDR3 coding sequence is TGTGCCAGCAGCCAACGGCTAGCGGGAGTGGGTGAGCAGTTCTTC. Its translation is CASSQRLAGVGEQFF.